The 9 T cell receptor beta chains presented below share a single source sample, sequenced in a study of OX40 agonist ivuxolimab in advanced cancers. The table came from immunoSEQ multiplex PCR; TCRdb's copy has only in-frame clones and leaves some out. The data show around 76,000 clones, with roughly 80% seen just once and approximately 5% held by the top ten. Specimen: CD4+ or CD8+ T cells sorted from blood, collected in a trial of the OX40 agonist ivuxolimab. These receptors all come from an adult with an advanced solid tumor such as melanoma, head and neck, liver or kidney cancer.

This chain links TRBV30 with TRBJ1-2; D unresolved. The length of the CDR3 is 11 residues. The germline V and J ends were trimmed by 4 bases and 4 bases, with 7 bases remaining between them. Germline-derived CDR1 and CDR2 are GTSNPN and SVGIG (reference sequence). CDR3 nucleotides: TGTGCCTGGAATCGAATCTATGGCTACACCTTC. As protein: CAWNRIYGYTF.

This clone has only a few counts. The rearrangement joins TRBV19 to TRBJ1-6; D gene unclear. The CDR3 spans 13 residues. The V gene lost 3 bases and the J gene lost 10 bases, with 10 bases spanning the gap. CDR1 LNHDA and CDR2 SQIVND come from the germline V gene (reference sequence). The CDR3 reads CASSIIRRSPLHF. CDR3 in DNA: TGTGCCAGTAGTATCATCAGAAGGTCACCCCTCCACTTT.

This sequence joins TRBV7-9 and TRBJ1-3, with D maybe TRBD1 (6 bases). V was trimmed by 5 bases and J by 3 bases, leaving 14 bases between them. The CDR3 totals 15 residues. Germline CDR1 and CDR2: SEHNR and FQNEAQ (reference sequence). CDR3 bases: TGTGCCAGCAGCCAAGACGGACAGCTTGGAAACACCATATATTTT. Its translation is CASSQDGQLGNTIYF.

The genes are TRBV6-5 and TRBJ1-1, with D perhaps matching TRBD1 (6 bases). Per the germline V gene, CDR1 is MNHEY and CDR2 is SVGAGI. CDR3 size: 14 residues. Trimming removed 6 bases from V and 6 bases from J, with 17 bases in between. The CDR3 sequence is CASRPRGEWAEAFF. In DNA, the CDR3 is TGTGCCAGCAGACCCAGGGGTGAGTGGGCTGAAGCTTTCTTT.

The CDR3 sequence: CASSTNRVGSYEQYF. CDR3 coding DNA: TGTGCCAGCAGTACCAACAGGGTCGGATCCTACGAGCAGTACTTC. The chain has TRBV6-5 and TRBJ2-7, with a tentative D call TRBD1 (6 bases). Trimming took 5 bases from V and 1 from J, leaving 15 bases between them. Looked up from germline, CDR1 is MNHEY and CDR2 is SVGAGI. The CDR3 covers 15 residues.

The rearrangement joins TRBV9 to TRBJ2-2; TRBD2 agrees at 9 bases. The germline gives CDR1 SGDLS, CDR2 YYNGEE. V shed 4 bases, J shed 0 bases, and the junction held 16 bases outside the gene matches. This CDR3 contains 20 residues. As DNA, the CDR3 is TGTGCCAGCAGCCCACGGGCTGGAGCGGGGGGTAACTCGAACACCGGGGAGCTGTTTTTT. It is translated as CASSPRAGAGGNSNTGELFF.

V and J are TRBV7-2 and TRBJ1-2; possible D gene TRBD1, 6 bases. V was clipped by 4 bases and J by 8 bases, with 14 bases between them. Germline V lookup: CDR1 SGHTA, CDR2 FQGNSA. The CDR3 is 13 amino acids. CDR3 bases: TGTGCCAGCAGCTACAGGGAAGCGGCAGGCTACACCTTC. Its protein is CASSYREAAGYTF. Together with reference TRBV7-2 and TRBJ1-2, the CDR3 gives the full variable domain: GAGVSQSPSNKVTEKGKDVELRCDPISGHTALYWYRQSLGQGLEFLIYFQGNSAPDKSGLPSDRFSAERTGGSVSTLTIQRTQQEDSAVYLCASSYREAAGYTFGSGTRLTVV.

The J gene is TRBJ1-1, the V gene TRBV5-1, with 7 bases fitting TRBD1. V lost 4 bases, J lost 1 base, and 10 bases stayed unmatched. This CDR3 has 16 residues. CDR1 SGHRS and CDR2 YFSETQ come from the germline V gene. The CDR3 DNA sequence: TGCGCCAGCAGCACCCGGACAGGCTGGAAGAACACTGAAGCTTTCTTT. Amino acid sequence: CASSTRTGWKNTEAFF. The variable domain in full, with the rest retrieved from reference TRBV5-1 and TRBJ1-1, is KAGVTQTPRYLIKTRGQQVTLSCSPISGHRSVSWYQQTPGQGLQFLFEYFSETQRNKGNFPGRFSGRQFSNSRSEMNVSTLELGDSALYLCASSTRTGWKNTEAFFGQGTRLTVV.

The chain joins TRBV6-6 to TRBJ1-4; unclear D gene. The V end lost 5 bases, the J end lost 8 bases, and 12 bases lay between the germline ends. This CDR3 comprises 13 residues. CDR1 and CDR2 from the germline V gene are MNHNY and SVGAGI (reference sequence). The CDR3 DNA follows: TGTGCCAGCAGTGAGGGATGGGAAGAAAAACTGTTTTTT. Residues: CASSEGWEEKLFF.